The T cell receptor (beta chain) under discussion was sequenced for a study of blood T cell repertoires in COVID-19. Overall study context: COVID-19 samples from acute and convalescent phases originated in the United States, Italy and Spain. From T cells, B-cell-depleted T cells, or PBMCs came the material, which was cDNA or gDNA.

Original methodology: Reference gene primer amplification in the assay estimated nucleated cell counts. The method was immunoSEQ multiplex PCR; TCRdb's version includes in-frame clones alone and lacks a portion of them. V and J calls and clone size follow that table, whereas D and trimming were derived from the DNA. The table has some 31,000 clones, approximately 78% seen once; the top ten hold 6% to 8%. This clone was observed a handful of times. The V end lost 5 bases, the J end lost 4 bases, and 17 bases lay between the germline ends. CDR3 size: 15 residues. Germline CDR1 and CDR2: SGHVS and FQNEAQ.

The TCR was taken from a woman in her sixties with acute or convalescent COVID-19. The V call is TRBV7-8, the J call TRBJ1-2, with D possibly being TRBD1 (5 bases). Sequenced: peripheral blood. CDR3 protein: CASSDRDFGAYGYTF. CDR3 DNA sequence: TGTGCCAGCAGCGATAGGGACTTCGGGGCCTATGGCTACACCTTC.